The clone carrying this T cell receptor (beta chain) was counted only a few times. Antigen specificity is unknown. The data were taken from a study of cytomegalovirus exposure and HLA in healthy donors. About the research overall: From HLA-typed donors, an early data release held 70 million to 95 million unique TCRs.

Trimming stripped 3 bases from V and 5 bases from J, with 14 bases between. The CDR3 contains 15 residues. Germline CDR1 and CDR2: SGHTA and FQGTGA. General study points: The likely explanation for a cluster of highly shared sequence variants was sequencing artifact. Later work found most CMV-associated TCR beta chains apparently HLA-restricted.

PCR involved 60 Vbeta and 13 Jbeta primers. Sequencing used immunoSEQ multiplex PCR; TCRdb keeps in-frame clones, though not all of them. The table has 85,000 to 120,000 clones, roughly 83% seen once. The sequence derives from a man in his forties or fifties in good health and CMV-seronegative. The specimen was PBMCs. V gene TRBV7-3 combines with J gene TRBJ1-5; D not certain. This chain's CDR3 is CASSFRGGNDQPQHF. The CDR3 DNA follows: TGTGCCAGCAGCTTCCGAGGCGGAAATGATCAGCCCCAGCATTTT.